What follows is one T cell receptor beta chain and its context. The V gene's germline CDR1 is SGHRS and CDR2 YFSETQ. The CDR3 has 13 residues. V gave up 0 bases and J gave up 6 bases, with 9 bases separating them. Sequenced by immunoSEQ multiplex PCR; TCRdb stores in-frame clones only, minus some. The sample has 140,000 or so clones; roughly 87% are singletons. The sample comes from a study of blood T cell repertoires in COVID-19. The chain combines TRBV5-1 with TRBJ1-2; no clear D. Material: peripheral blood. This receptor was obtained from a woman aged 45 to 65 with acute or convalescent COVID-19. The CDR3 loop is CASSLGRYDGYTF. As DNA, the CDR3 is TGCGCCAGCAGCTTGGGCAGGTACGATGGCTACACCTTC.